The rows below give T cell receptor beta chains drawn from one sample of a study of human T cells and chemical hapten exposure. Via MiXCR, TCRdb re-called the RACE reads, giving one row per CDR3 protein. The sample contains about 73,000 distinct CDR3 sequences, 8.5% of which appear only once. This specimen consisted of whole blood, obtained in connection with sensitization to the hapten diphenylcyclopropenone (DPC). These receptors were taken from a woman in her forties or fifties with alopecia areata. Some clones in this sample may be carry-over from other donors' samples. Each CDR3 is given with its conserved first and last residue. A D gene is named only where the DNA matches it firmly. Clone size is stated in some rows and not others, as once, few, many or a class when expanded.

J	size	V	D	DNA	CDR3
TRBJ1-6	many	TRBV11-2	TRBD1	TGTGCCAGCAGCTTACTCGACAGGGGCGCTTCACCCCTCCACTTT	CASSLLDRGASPLHF
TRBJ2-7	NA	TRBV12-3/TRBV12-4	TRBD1	TGTGCCAGCAGTTCCGGGACAGGGCGCTACGAGCAGTACTTC	CASSSGTGRYEQYF
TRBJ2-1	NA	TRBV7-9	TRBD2	TGTGCCAGCAGCTTTGGGACTAGATGGTTCTTC	CASSFGTRWFF
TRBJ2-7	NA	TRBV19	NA	TGTGCCAGTAGTATGGGGACCGCCGGCTATGTCGAGCAGTACTTC	CASSMGTAGYVEQYF
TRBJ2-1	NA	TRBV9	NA	TGTGCCAGCAGTGCTCTGGGGCATTACAATGAGCAGTTCTTC	CASSALGHYNEQFF
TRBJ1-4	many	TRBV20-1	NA	TGCAGTGCTAGAGACCCCGGCGGGCTTGAAAAACTGTTTTTT	CSARDPGGLEKLFF
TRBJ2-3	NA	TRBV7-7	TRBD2	TGTGCCAGCAGCCCCGGACTAGCGGGGGATACGCAGTATTTT	CASSPGLAGDTQYF
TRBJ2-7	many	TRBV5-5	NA	TGTGCCAGCAGCTTGGTGGACGACTCAGATTACGAGCAGTACTTC	CASSLVDDSDYEQYF
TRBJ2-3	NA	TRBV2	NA	TGTGCCAGCAGTGAAGCGGACTCCCTCTCGGATACGCAGTATTTT	CASSEADSLSDTQYF
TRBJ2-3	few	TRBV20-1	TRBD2	TGCAGTGCTAGAGACCCACTAGCGGGAGTCCCAGCAGATACGCAGTATTTT	CSARDPLAGVPADTQYF
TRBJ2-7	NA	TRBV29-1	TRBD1	TGCAGCGTTGACCTACAGGGGGCTGGCGAGCAGTACTTC	CSVDLQGAGEQYF
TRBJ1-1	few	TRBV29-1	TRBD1	TGCAGCGTTGAAGGGGGGGGACAGGCGAACACTAAAGCTTTCTTT	CSVEGGGQANTKAFF
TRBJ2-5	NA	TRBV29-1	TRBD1	TGCAGCGTTGTCCCGGGACAGGGGAGAGAGACCCAGTACTTC	CSVVPGQGRETQYF
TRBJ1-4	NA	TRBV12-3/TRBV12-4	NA	TGTGCCAGCAGTTCAGGGAGGGGAGTCAATGAAAAACTGTTTTTT	CASSSGRGVNEKLFF
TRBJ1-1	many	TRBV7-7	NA	TGTGCCAGCAGCTTAGGGCCGGAGTCTGAAGCTTTCTTT	CASSLGPESEAFF
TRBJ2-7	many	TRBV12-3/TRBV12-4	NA	TGTGCCAGCAGTGCCCGGGGGTCTACCTACGAGCAGTACTTC	CASSARGSTYEQYF
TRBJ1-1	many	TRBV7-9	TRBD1	TGTGCCAGCAGCTCTCGACAGGGGGCTCCGACTGAAGCTTTCTTT	CASSSRQGAPTEAFF
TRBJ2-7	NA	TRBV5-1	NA	TGCGCCAGCAGAACAGGGCCCGAGCAGTACTTC	CASRTGPEQYF
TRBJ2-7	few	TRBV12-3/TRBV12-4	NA	TGTGCCAGCAGGGGCGGCGGTCCCTACGAGCAGTACTTC	CASRGGGPYEQYF
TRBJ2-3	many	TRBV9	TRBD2	TGTGCCAGCAGCGTAATGGTAGCGGGAGCCGATACGCAGTATTTT	CASSVMVAGADTQYF
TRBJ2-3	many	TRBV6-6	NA	TGTGCCAGCAGTTACGGAGATACGCAGTATTTT	CASSYGDTQYF
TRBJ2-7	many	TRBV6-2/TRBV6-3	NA	TGTGCCAGCAGTTACGAGGGTAGCAGCTCCTACGAGCAGTACTTC	CASSYEGSSSYEQYF
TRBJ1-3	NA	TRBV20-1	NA	TGCAGTGCCGCCGCGACAGTCTCTGGAAACACCATATATTTT	CSAAATVSGNTIYF
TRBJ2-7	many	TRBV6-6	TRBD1	TGTGCCAGCAACCCTTTGACAGGGGGAATTCGCGAGCAGTACTTC	CASNPLTGGIREQYF
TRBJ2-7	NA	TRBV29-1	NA	TGCAGCGTTCATCCCCCGGGGGAGCAGTACTTC	CSVHPPGEQYF
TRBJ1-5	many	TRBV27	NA	TGTGCCAGCAGTCCCTATGGGACCAGTCCCAATCAGCCCCAGCATTTT	CASSPYGTSPNQPQHF
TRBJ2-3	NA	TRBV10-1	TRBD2	TGCGCCAGCAGTGAGCTTTCGGCTAGCGGGAGGGAGGGGACGCAGTATTTT	CASSELSASGREGTQYF
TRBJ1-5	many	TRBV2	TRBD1	TGTGCCAGCAGTTACGACAGGGGAAGTGGTCAGCCCCAGCATTTT	CASSYDRGSGQPQHF
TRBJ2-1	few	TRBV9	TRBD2	TGTGCCAGCAGCGCAGTTACCGGGACTAGCGGAAATGAGCAGTTCTTC	CASSAVTGTSGNEQFF
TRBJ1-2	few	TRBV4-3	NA	TGCGCCAGCAGCCACCCCCAACGGGGAAGTTCGGATGGCTACACCTTC	CASSHPQRGSSDGYTF
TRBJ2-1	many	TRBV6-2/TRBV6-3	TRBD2	TGTGCCAGCAGGTACAGCGGGGGGGGGCTCGTTGAGCAGTTCTTC	CASRYSGGGLVEQFF
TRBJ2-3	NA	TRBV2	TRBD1	TGTGCCAGCATATGGAGACAGGGGTCAGATACGCAGTATTTT	CASIWRQGSDTQYF
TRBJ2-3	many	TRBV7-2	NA	TGTGCCAGCAGCTTAGGGGGGTTTACAGATACGCAGTATTTT	CASSLGGFTDTQYF
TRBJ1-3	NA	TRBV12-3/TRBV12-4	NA	TGTGCCAGCAGTGGCGACGGTACACGGACGAATTTGGACACCATATATTTT	CASSGDGTRTNLDTIYF
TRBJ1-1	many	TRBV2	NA	TGTGCCAGCAGTGAAGAGGGTGAGGACACTGAAGCTTTCTTT	CASSEEGEDTEAFF
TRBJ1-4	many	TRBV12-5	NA	TGTGCTAGTGGCAGGGGACAAACTAATGAAAAACTGTTTTTT	CASGRGQTNEKLFF
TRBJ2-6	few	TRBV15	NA	TGTGCCACCAGTCGCAGGGGATCTGGGGCCAACGTCCTGACTTTC	CATSRRGSGANVLTF
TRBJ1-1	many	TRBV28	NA	TGTGCCAGCACTCGTCAAGCGTACACTGAAGCTTTCTTT	CASTRQAYTEAFF
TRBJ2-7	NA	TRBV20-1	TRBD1	TGCAGTGCTAGCGGACAGGGGGGCGAGCAGTACTTC	CSASGQGGEQYF
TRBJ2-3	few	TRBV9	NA	TGTGCCAGCAGTCAAAGGACCTCTCTCAGGACAGATACGCAGTATTTT	CASSQRTSLRTDTQYF
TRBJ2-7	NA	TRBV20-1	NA	TGCAGTGCTCGTCGAGAGCAGTACTTC	CSARREQYF
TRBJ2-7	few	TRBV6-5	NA	TGTGCCAGCAGTTACTCTGGTCGGGGGCGGGAGCAGTACTTC	CASSYSGRGREQYF
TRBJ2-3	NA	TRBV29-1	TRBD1	TGCAGCTCGGTCGGGGGACAGGGGGCCACAGATACGCAGTATTTT	CSSVGGQGATDTQYF
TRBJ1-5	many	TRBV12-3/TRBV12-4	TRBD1	TGTGCCAGCAGGCTAGGGACAGGCAATCAGCCCCAGCATTTT	CASRLGTGNQPQHF
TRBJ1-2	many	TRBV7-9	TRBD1	TGTGCCAGCAGGGGAGACAGGGACCATGGCTACACCTTC	CASRGDRDHGYTF
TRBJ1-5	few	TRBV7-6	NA	TGTGCCAGCAGCTCGGGAGGTTGGCAGCCCCAGCATTTT	CASSSGGWQPQHF